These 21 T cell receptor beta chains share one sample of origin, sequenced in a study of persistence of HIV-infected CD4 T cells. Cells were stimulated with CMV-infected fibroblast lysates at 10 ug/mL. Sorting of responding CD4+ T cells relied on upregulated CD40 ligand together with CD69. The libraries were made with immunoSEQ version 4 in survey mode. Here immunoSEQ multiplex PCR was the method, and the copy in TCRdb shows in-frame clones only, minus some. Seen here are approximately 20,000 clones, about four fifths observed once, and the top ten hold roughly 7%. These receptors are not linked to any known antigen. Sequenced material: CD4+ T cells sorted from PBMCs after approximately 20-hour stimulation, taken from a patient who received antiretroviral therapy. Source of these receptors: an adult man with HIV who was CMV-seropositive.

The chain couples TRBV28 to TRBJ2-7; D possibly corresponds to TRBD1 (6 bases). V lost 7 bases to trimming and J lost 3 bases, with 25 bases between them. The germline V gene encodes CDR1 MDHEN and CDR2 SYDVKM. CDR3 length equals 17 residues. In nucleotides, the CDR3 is TGTGCCAGCACCCCTTCTTTAGGGACATCGGCAATCTACGAGCAGTACTTC. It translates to CASTPSLGTSAIYEQYF.

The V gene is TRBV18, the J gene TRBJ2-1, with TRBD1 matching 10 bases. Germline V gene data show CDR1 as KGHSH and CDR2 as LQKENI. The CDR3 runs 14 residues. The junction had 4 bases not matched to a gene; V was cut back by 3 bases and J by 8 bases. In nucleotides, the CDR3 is TGTGCCAGCTCACCGGGACAGGGGATCCATGAGCAGTTCTTC. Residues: CASSPGQGIHEQFF.

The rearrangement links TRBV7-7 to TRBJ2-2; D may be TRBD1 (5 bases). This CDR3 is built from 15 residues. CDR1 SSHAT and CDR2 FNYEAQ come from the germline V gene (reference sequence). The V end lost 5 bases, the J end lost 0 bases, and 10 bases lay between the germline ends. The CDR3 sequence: CASSPQTANTGELFF. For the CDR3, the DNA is TGTGCCAGCAGCCCTCAGACAGCGAACACCGGGGAGCTGTTTTTT.

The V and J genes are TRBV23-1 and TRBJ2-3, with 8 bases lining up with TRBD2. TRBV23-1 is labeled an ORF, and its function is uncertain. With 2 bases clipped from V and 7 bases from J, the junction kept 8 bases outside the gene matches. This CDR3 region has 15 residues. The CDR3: CASSQGAGGPYTQYF. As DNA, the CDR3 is TGCGCCAGCAGTCAAGGGGCGGGGGGCCCATATACGCAGTATTTT.

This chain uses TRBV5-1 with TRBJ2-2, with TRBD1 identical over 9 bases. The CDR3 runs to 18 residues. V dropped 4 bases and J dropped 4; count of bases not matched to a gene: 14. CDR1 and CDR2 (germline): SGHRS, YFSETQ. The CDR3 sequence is CASSGRDRVAAGTGELFF. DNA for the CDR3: TGCGCCAGCAGCGGCCGGGACAGGGTTGCGGCGGGCACCGGGGAGCTGTTTTTT. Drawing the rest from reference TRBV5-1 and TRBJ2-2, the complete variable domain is KAGVTQTPRYLIKTRGQQVTLSCSPISGHRSVSWYQQTPGQGLQFLFEYFSETQRNKGNFPGRFSGRQFSNSRSEMNVSTLELGDSALYLCASSGRDRVAAGTGELFFGEGSRLTVL.

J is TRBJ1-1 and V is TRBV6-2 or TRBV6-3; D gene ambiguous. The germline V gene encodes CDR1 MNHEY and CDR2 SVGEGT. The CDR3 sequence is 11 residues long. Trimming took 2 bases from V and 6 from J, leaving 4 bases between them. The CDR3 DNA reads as TGTGCCAGCAGTTACCGGGCTGAAGCTTTCTTT. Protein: CASSYRAEAFF.

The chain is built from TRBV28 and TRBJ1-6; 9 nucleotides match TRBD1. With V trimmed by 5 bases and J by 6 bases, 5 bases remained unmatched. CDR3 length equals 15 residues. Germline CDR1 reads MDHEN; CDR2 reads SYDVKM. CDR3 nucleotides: TGTGCCAGCAGTGCCGGGACAGGGCCTAATTCACCCCTCCACTTT. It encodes CASSAGTGPNSPLHF.

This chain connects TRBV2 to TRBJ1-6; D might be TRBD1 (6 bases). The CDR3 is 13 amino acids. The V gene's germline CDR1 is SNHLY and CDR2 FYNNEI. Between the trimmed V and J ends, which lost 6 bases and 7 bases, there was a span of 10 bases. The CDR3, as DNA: TGTGCCAGCAGCCCCGACAGGAATTCACCCCTCCACTTT. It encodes CASSPDRNSPLHF.

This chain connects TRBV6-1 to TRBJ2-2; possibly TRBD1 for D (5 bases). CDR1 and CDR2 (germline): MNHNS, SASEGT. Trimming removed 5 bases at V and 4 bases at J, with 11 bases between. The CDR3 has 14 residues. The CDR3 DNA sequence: TGTGCCAGCAGTTATCCTGGGGCCACCGGGGAGCTGTTTTTT. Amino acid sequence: CASSYPGATGELFF.

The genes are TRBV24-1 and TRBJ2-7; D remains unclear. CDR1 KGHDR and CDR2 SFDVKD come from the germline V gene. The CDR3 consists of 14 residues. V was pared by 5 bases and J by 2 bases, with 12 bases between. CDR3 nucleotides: TGTGCCACCAGTGGCCCAGGTCCTACCTACGAGCAGTACTTC. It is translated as CATSGPGPTYEQYF.

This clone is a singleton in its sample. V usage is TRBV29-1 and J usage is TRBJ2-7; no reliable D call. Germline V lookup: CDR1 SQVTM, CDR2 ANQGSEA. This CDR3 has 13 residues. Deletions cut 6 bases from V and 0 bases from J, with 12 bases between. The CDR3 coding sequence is TGCAGCGTATATGGAGCCTCCTCCTACGAGCAGTACTTC. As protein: CSVYGASSYEQYF.

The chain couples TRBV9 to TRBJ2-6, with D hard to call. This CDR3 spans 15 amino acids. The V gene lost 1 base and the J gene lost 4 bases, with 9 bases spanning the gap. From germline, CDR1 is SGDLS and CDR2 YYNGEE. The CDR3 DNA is TGTGCCAGCAGCGTACTTTCGTACGGGGCCAACGTCCTGACTTTC. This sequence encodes CASSVLSYGANVLTF.

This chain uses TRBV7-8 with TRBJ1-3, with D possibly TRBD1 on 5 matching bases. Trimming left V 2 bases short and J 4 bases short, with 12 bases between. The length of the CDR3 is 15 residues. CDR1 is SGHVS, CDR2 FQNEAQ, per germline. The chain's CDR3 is CASSLNAGKGNTIYF. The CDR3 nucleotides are TGTGCCAGCAGCTTAAATGCAGGGAAAGGAAACACCATATATTTT.

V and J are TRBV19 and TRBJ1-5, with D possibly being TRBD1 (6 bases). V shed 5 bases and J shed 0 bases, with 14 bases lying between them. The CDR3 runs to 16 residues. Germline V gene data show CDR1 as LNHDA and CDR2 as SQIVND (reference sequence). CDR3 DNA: TGTGCCAGTAGTCCCTGGACAGCGAATAGCAATCAGCCCCAGCATTTT. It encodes CASSPWTANSNQPQHF.

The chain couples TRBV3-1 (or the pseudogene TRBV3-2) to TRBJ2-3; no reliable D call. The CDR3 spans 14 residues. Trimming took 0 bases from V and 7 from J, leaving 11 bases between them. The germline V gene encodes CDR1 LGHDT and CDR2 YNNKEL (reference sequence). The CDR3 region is CASSQDIVTNTQYF. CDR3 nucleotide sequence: TGTGCCAGCAGCCAAGATATAGTCACGAATACGCAGTATTTT.

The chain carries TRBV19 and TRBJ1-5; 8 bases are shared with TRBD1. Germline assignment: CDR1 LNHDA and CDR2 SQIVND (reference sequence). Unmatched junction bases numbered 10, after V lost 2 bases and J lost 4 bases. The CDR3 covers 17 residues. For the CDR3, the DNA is TGTGCCAGTAGTATATCTCTTGGGACAGGCGGTAATCAGCCCCAGCATTTT. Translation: CASSISLGTGGNQPQHF.

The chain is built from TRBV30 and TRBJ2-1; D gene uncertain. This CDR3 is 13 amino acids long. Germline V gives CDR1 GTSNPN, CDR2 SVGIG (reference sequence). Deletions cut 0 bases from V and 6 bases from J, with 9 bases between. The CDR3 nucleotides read TGTGCCTGGAGTGTAAAAGCGATCAATGAGCAGTTCTTC. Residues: CAWSVKAINEQFF.

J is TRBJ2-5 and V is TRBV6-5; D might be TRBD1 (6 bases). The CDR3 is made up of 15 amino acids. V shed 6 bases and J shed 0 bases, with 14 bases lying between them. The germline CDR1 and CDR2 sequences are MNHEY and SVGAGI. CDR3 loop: CASRKMDRYQETQYF. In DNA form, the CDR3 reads TGTGCCAGCAGGAAGATGGACAGATACCAAGAGACCCAGTACTTC.

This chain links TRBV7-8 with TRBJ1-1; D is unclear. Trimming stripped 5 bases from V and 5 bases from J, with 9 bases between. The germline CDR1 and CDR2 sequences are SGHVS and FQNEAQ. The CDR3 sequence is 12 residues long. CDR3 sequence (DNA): TGTGCCAGCAGCCCTCATCTAACTGAAGCTTTCTTT. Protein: CASSPHLTEAFF.

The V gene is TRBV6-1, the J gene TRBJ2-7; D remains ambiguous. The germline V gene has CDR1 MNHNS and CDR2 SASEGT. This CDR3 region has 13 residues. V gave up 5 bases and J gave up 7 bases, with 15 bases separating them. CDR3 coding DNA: TGTGCCAGCAGTTATTCCGTGGGCTTTGAGCAGTACTTC. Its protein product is CASSYSVGFEQYF.

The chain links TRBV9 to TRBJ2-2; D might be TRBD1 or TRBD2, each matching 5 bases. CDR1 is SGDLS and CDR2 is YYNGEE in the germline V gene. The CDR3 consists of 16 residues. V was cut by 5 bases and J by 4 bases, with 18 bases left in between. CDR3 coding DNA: TGTGCCAGCAGTATCTCCGGGACGGCCTTCACCGGGGAGCTGTTTTTT. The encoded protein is CASSISGTAFTGELFF.